This passage covers 15 T cell receptor beta chains from one sample sequenced in a study of blood T cell repertoires in COVID-19. Data came from immunoSEQ multiplex PCR; TCRdb stores just in-frame clones and leaves some out. Of more than 400,000 clones listed, about nine tenths are singletons. Sequencing was performed on PBMCs or T cells enriched from blood (not recorded which). The receptors stem from a woman under 30 who had recovered from COVID-19.

The chain uses TRBV5-1 and TRBJ2-7, with D perhaps TRBD1 (6 bases). The V gene's germline CDR1 is SGHRS and CDR2 YFSETQ. Trimming pared 2 bases from V and 1 base from J, leaving 7 bases between. This CDR3 contains 13 residues. Here the CDR3 reads CASSFRGSYEQYF. For the CDR3, the DNA is TGCGCCAGCAGCTTCAGGGGATCCTACGAGCAGTACTTC.

The chain is built from TRBV5-1 and TRBJ1-1; 9 nucleotides line up with TRBD1. The CDR3 covers 15 residues. Per germline, CDR1 SGHRS and CDR2 YFSETQ. Losses at the gene ends were 4 bases for V and 6 bases for J; bases not matched to a gene: 10. The chain's CDR3 is CASSVGQGYYAEAFF. CDR3 nucleotides: TGCGCCAGCAGCGTGGGACAGGGTTATTACGCTGAAGCTTTCTTT.

The table lists this clone with a count of one. The V and J genes are TRBV28 and TRBJ2-3; 10 positions agree with TRBD2. Per germline, CDR1 MDHEN and CDR2 SYDVKM. This CDR3 has 15 residues. V was pared by 8 bases and J by 1 base, with 6 bases of the junction left unmatched. CDR3 DNA: TGTGCCAGCCGAATAGCGGGGGGCCGCACAGATACGCAGTATTTT. Translation gives CASRIAGGRTDTQYF. Combining the CDR3 with reference TRBV28 and TRBJ2-3 gives the whole variable domain DVKVTQSSRYLVKRTGEKVFLECVQDMDHENMFWYRQDPGLGLRLIYFSYDVKMKEKGDIPEGYSVSREKKERFSLILESASTNQTSMYLCASRIAGGRTDTQYFGPGTRLTVL.

This sequence joins TRBV4-1 and TRBJ1-3, with a possible D match to TRBD1 (5 bases). The CDR3 spans 15 residues. Trimming took off 5 bases at V and 0 bases at J, with 11 bases between the two ends. In germline, CDR1 is MGHRA, CDR2 YSYEKL. CDR3 DNA: TGCGCCAGCAGCGGCAGGGTCACCTCTGGAAACACCATATATTTT. It encodes CASSGRVTSGNTIYF.

V is TRBV30 and J is TRBJ1-4; unclear D gene. The V end was cut by 0 bases, the J end by 3 bases, with 8 bases between. Germline V gene sequence: CDR1 GTSNPN, CDR2 SVGIG (reference sequence). CDR3 length equals 14 residues. For the CDR3, the DNA is TGTGCCTGGAGTGTACGGGATTCTAATGAAAAACTGTTTTTT. It translates to CAWSVRDSNEKLFF.

The chain has TRBV5-6 and TRBJ1-3; 7 nucleotides match TRBD1. This CDR3 region has 13 residues. V was pared by 5 bases and J by 14 bases, with 13 bases of the junction left unmatched. Germline V gene lookup returns CDR1 SGHDT and CDR2 YYEEEE. The CDR3 reads CASSPGTAASVYF. The CDR3 nucleotides read TGTGCCAGCAGTCCCGGGACAGCCGCCTCGGTATATTTT.

This clone was seen just once. This chain links TRBV9 with TRBJ2-7; D is unclear. Germline CDR1 reads SGDLS; CDR2 reads YYNGEE. V was cut by 0 bases and J by 3 bases, with 10 bases left in between. There are 14 residues in the CDR3. In DNA form, the CDR3 reads TGTGCCAGCAGCGTAGGGGCCGGATTCTACGAGCAGTACTTC. This codes for CASSVGAGFYEQYF.

The chain employs TRBV28 and TRBJ2-2; D possibly corresponds to TRBD2 (6 bases). CDR1 is MDHEN, CDR2 SYDVKM, per germline. Between the trimmed V and J ends, which lost 2 bases and 5 bases, there was a span of 12 bases. This CDR3 has 15 residues. Written as DNA, the CDR3 is TGTGCCAGCAGTTTAGGAGGGGTTAGAACCGGGGAGCTGTTTTTT. It encodes CASSLGGVRTGELFF. The variable domain in full, completed from reference TRBV28 and TRBJ2-2, reads DVKVTQSSRYLVKRTGEKVFLECVQDMDHENMFWYRQDPGLGLRLIYFSYDVKMKEKGDIPEGYSVSREKKERFSLILESASTNQTSMYLCASSLGGVRTGELFFGEGSRLTVL.

J is TRBJ2-2 and V is TRBV11-3; tentative D call: TRBD2 (7 bases). The CDR3 runs 17 residues. Trimming removed 0 bases at V and 6 bases at J, with 17 bases between. Germline CDR1 is SGHNT and CDR2 is YENEEA. CDR3 in DNA: TGTGCCAGCAGCTTAGATATTGGGGGGGGGCCCCCCGGGGAGCTGTTTTTT. Translating gives CASSLDIGGGPPGELFF.

This clone was observed a single time. The chain carries TRBV18 and TRBJ1-1; no clear D. The CDR3 is 13 residues long. The V and J ends lost 3 bases and 7 bases respectively, with 12 bases between them. CDR1 and CDR2 from the germline V gene are KGHSH and LQKENI. The CDR3 loop is CASSPRREIEAFF. CDR3 nucleotides: TGTGCCAGCTCACCTCGGAGGGAGATTGAAGCTTTCTTT.

The chain joins TRBV2 to TRBJ1-1; 7 nucleotides align to TRBD1. This CDR3 is built from 14 residues. The germline CDR1 and CDR2 sequences are SNHLY and FYNNEI. The junction had 8 bases not matched to a gene; V was cut back by 6 bases and J by 4 bases. As DNA, the CDR3 is TGTGCCAGCAGACCGACAGGGACCGCCACTGAAGCTTTCTTT. This codes for CASRPTGTATEAFF.

This clone was picked up one time. The J gene is TRBJ1-5, the V gene TRBV12-5, with D hard to call. The germline V and J ends were trimmed by 5 bases and 1 base, with 21 bases remaining between them. The CDR3 contains 18 residues. In germline, CDR1 is LGHNT, CDR2 FRNRAP. The CDR3 here is CASGLSRSSLGSNQPQHF. Written as DNA, the CDR3 is TGTGCTAGTGGTCTATCTCGATCTAGCTTGGGGAGCAATCAGCCCCAGCATTTT. The entire variable domain, with the rest obtained from reference TRBV12-5 and TRBJ1-5, is as follows: DARVTQTPRHKVTEMGQEVTMRCQPILGHNTVFWYRQTMMQGLELLAYFRNRAPLDDSGMPKDRFSAEMPDATLATLKIQPSEPRDSAVYFCASGLSRSSLGSNQPQHFGDGTRLSIL.

The chain uses TRBV28 and TRBJ1-2; 7 nucleotides agree with TRBD1. The V segment lost 2 bases and the J segment 8 bases; nucleotides outside the gene matches: 8. This CDR3 is 14 amino acids long. Germline V lookup: CDR1 MDHEN, CDR2 SYDVKM. The CDR3 DNA reads TGTGCCAGCAGTTTAATAGGGGGCGTCTACGGCTACACCTTC. Encoded protein: CASSLIGGVYGYTF.

The rearrangement links TRBV5-4 to TRBJ2-1, with D possibly matching TRBD1 (6 bases). Germline V gives CDR1 SGHNT, CDR2 YYREEE (reference sequence). The CDR3 is made up of 15 amino acids. V lost 2 bases and J 7 bases, leaving 16 bases between the germline ends. The CDR3: CASSFTQGVRNEQFF. The CDR3, as DNA: TGTGCCAGCAGCTTCACACAGGGAGTTAGGAATGAGCAGTTCTTC.

The V gene is TRBV11-2, the J gene TRBJ2-7; 9 bases are shared with TRBD1. CDR3 length: 15 residues. V was pared by 1 base and J by 5 bases, with 6 bases of the junction left unmatched. Germline V lookup: CDR1 SGHAT, CDR2 FQNNGV. Written as DNA, the CDR3 is TGTGCCAGCAGCTTAGGGGACAGGGTAAAGGACGAGCAGTACTTC. Translating it yields CASSLGDRVKDEQYF.